Below, 20 T cell receptor beta chains from the same sample are listed, as sequenced in a study of blood T cell repertoires in COVID-19. Only in-frame clones appear in the TCRdb table, and some are missing; sequencing was by immunoSEQ multiplex PCR. In the table there are hundreds of thousands of clones, 87% of which are singletons. Sequences were obtained from PBMCs or T cells enriched from blood (not recorded which). The source is a woman younger than 30 with acute COVID-19.

This clone was seen a handful of times. The CDR3 spells CAISTGTEGYEQYF. The DNA of the CDR3 is TGTGCCATCAGCACCGGGACAGAAGGGTACGAGCAGTACTTC. J is TRBJ2-7 and V is TRBV10-3, with 7 bases identical to TRBD1. This CDR3 is 14 amino acids long. V was clipped by 6 bases and J by 4 bases; unmatched bases: 9. Germline V gives CDR1 ENHRY, CDR2 SYGVKD.

The chain carries TRBV19 and TRBJ2-3; maybe TRBD2 (6 bases). Trimming removed 1 base at V and 4 bases at J, with 9 bases between. The CDR3 covers 14 residues. Germline lookup yields CDR1 LNHDA and CDR2 SQIVND (reference sequence). The CDR3 DNA reads TGTGCCAGTAGTATAGGTGGGGGGTCAGATACGCAGTATTTT. Encoded protein: CASSIGGGSDTQYF.

The V and J genes are TRBV11-2 and TRBJ2-7; 7 bases map to TRBD1. The CDR3 extends over 16 amino acids. The germline V gene encodes CDR1 SGHAT and CDR2 FQNNGV. Unmatched junction bases numbered 13, after V lost 5 bases and J lost 3 bases. CDR3 amino acids: CASSLSGTALDYEQYF. The CDR3 nucleotides read TGTGCCAGCAGCCTATCAGGGACAGCTTTAGACTACGAGCAGTACTTC.

The rearrangement uses TRBV28 and TRBJ2-6, with 7 bases fitting TRBD1. Losses at the gene ends were 5 bases for V and 1 base for J; bases not matched to a gene: 8. The CDR3 consists of 17 residues. Germline-derived CDR1 and CDR2 are MDHEN and SYDVKM. The CDR3 DNA follows: TGTGCCAGCAGTCTTACTACAGGGGAATCTGGGGCCAACGTCCTGACTTTC. Translation gives CASSLTTGESGANVLTF.

This clone was counted a single time. This chain links TRBV5-1 with TRBJ1-1, with unresolved D. The CDR3 loop spans 14 amino acids. In germline, CDR1 is SGHRS, CDR2 YFSETQ. V was pared by 0 bases and J by 6 bases, with 12 bases between. DNA for the CDR3: TGCGCCAGCAGCTTGGGCCAGGTTGCCTCTGAAGCTTTCTTT. Its protein product is CASSLGQVASEAFF.

The rearrangement joins TRBV19 to TRBJ2-7; 10 bases match TRBD2. The length of the CDR3 is 14 residues. Germline-derived CDR1 and CDR2 are LNHDA and SQIVND (reference sequence). V trimming: 1 base; J trimming: 5 bases; junction bases outside the gene matches: 2. The CDR3 is CASSIASGSNEQYF. The CDR3 nucleotides read TGTGCCAGTAGTATAGCTAGCGGGAGTAACGAGCAGTACTTC.

V and J are TRBV28 and TRBJ1-5; 7 bases match TRBD1. The CDR3 has 18 residues. Unmatched junction bases numbered 13, after V lost 5 bases and J lost 0 bases. In germline, CDR1 is MDHEN, CDR2 SYDVKM. In nucleotides, the CDR3 is TGTGCCAGCAGTCCGAGCTACAGGGGTGCATATAGCAATCAGCCCCAGCATTTT. Amino acid sequence: CASSPSYRGAYSNQPQHF.

V gene TRBV27 combines with J gene TRBJ2-7, with TRBD2 matching over 7 bases. Looked up from germline, CDR1 is MNHEY and CDR2 is SMNVEV (reference sequence). This CDR3 has 15 residues. Unmatched junction bases numbered 8, after V lost 0 bases and J lost 6 bases. The CDR3 loop reads CASSLSMAGDSEQYF. Here the CDR3 DNA reads TGTGCCAGCAGTTTATCAATGGCGGGAGACTCCGAGCAGTACTTC.

The chain employs TRBV12-5 and TRBJ2-7; TRBD2 matches 7 bases. CDR3 length: 17 amino acids. Germline V CDR1 and CDR2: LGHNT, FRNRAP. V dropped 0 bases and J dropped 2; count of bases not matched to a gene: 10. CDR3 amino acids: CASGLVQGLAAAYEQYF. CDR3 DNA sequence: TGTGCTAGTGGTTTGGTACAAGGTCTAGCGGCCGCCTACGAGCAGTACTTC.

The V and J genes are TRBV19 and TRBJ1-1; TRBD1 matches 7 bases. The V gene's germline CDR1 is LNHDA and CDR2 SQIVND (reference sequence). This CDR3 contains 15 residues. The V gene end was trimmed by 5 bases and the J gene end by 4 bases; junction bases not matched to a gene: 10. CDR3 in DNA: TGTGCCAGTAGTCACCCTCAGGGGGAGGCCACTGAAGCTTTCTTT. It is translated as CASSHPQGEATEAFF.

The chain uses TRBV5-1 and TRBJ2-1; D perhaps matches TRBD2 (6 bases). This CDR3 has 13 amino acids. Germline V CDR1 and CDR2: SGHRS, YFSETQ. Trimming shortened V by 4 bases and J by 9 bases, and 14 bases separated the two germline ends. The CDR3 protein is CASSRRLGLEQFF. CDR3 in DNA: TGCGCCAGCAGCCGGAGACTAGGGCTTGAGCAGTTCTTC.

This clone was found once. The chain joins TRBV9 to TRBJ2-3; 14 bases match TRBD2. The CDR3 has 18 amino acids. Germline loops: CDR1 SGDLS, CDR2 YYNGEE. Germline trimming cut 6 bases from V and 8 bases from J; bases unmatched to any gene: 17. CDR3 sequence: CASTPGLAGATVRGTQYF. In DNA, the CDR3 is TGTGCCAGCACACCGGGACTAGCGGGAGCAACCGTTAGGGGTACGCAGTATTTT.

The chain uses TRBV2 and TRBJ1-4; 8 nucleotides match TRBD1. The germline V gene has CDR1 SNHLY and CDR2 FYNNEI. After removal of 7 bases from V and 5 bases from J, the junction contained 6 bases not matched to a gene. This CDR3 spans 14 amino acids. CDR3 bases: TGTGCCAGCAACGGACAGGGTGGGAATGAAAAACTGTTTTTT. Protein sequence: CASNGQGGNEKLFF.

The chain links TRBV27 to TRBJ2-5; TRBD2 aligns across 9 bases. Trimming took 3 bases from V and 5 from J; bases not matched to a gene: 10. The CDR3 has 16 residues. CDR1 and CDR2 (germline): MNHEY, SMNVEV (reference sequence). Here the CDR3 reads CASSLTSGGLRETQYF. The CDR3 DNA is TGTGCCAGCAGTTTGACTAGCGGAGGTCTCCGGGAGACCCAGTACTTC.

This chain uses TRBV19 with TRBJ1-4; 11 nucleotides line up with TRBD1. The CDR3 covers 15 residues. Germline V lookup: CDR1 LNHDA, CDR2 SQIVND (reference sequence). V was pared by 7 bases and J by 6 bases, with 7 bases of the junction left unmatched. The DNA of the CDR3 is TGTGCCAGTATCCAACCGGGACAGGGGGATGAAAAACTGTTTTTT. Protein product: CASIQPGQGDEKLFF. Looking up the rest from reference TRBV19 and TRBJ1-4 gives the full variable domain: DGGITQSPKYLFRKEGQNVTLSCEQNLNHDAMYWYRQDPGQGLRLIYYSQIVNDFQKGDIAEGYSVSREKKESFPLTVTSAQKNPTAFYLCASIQPGQGDEKLFFGSGTQLSVL.

For the CDR3, the DNA is TGCGCCAGCAGCCCTAGCGATGTCAGCACAGATACGCAGTATTTT. It is translated as CASSPSDVSTDTQYF. The chain joins TRBV5-1 to TRBJ2-3; possible D gene TRBD2, 6 bases. V shed 4 bases and J shed 0 bases, with 12 bases lying between them. The CDR3 has 15 amino acids. From germline, CDR1 is SGHRS and CDR2 YFSETQ.

V usage is TRBV29-1 and J usage is TRBJ2-3, with D uncertain. There are 10 residues in the CDR3. Germline CDR1 and CDR2: SQVTM and ANQGSEA. V shed 8 bases and J shed 7 bases, with 10 bases lying between them. The CDR3, as DNA: TGCAGCTTTCAGTGGCATACGCAGTATTTT. Amino acids: CSFQWHTQYF.

With respect to this clone: Other DNA sequences in the sample encode the same CDR3. CDR3 residues: CASSVGLAGRTDTQYF. The CDR3 coding sequence is TGTGCCAGCAGCGTAGGACTAGCGGGCCGCACAGATACGCAGTATTTT. V gene TRBV9 combines with J gene TRBJ2-3, with 10 positions matching TRBD2. Trimming cost V 0 bases and J 1 base; bases outside gene matches: 2. The germline gives CDR1 SGDLS, CDR2 YYNGEE. This CDR3 contains 16 residues.

This rearrangement joins TRBV5-1 to TRBJ2-7, with 8 positions matching TRBD1. The CDR3 covers 16 residues. J lost 2 bases, V lost 0 bases, and 7 bases had no gene match. From germline, CDR1 is SGHRS and CDR2 YFSETQ. CDR3 residues: CASSLALGQGPYEQYF. The CDR3 DNA reads TGCGCCAGCAGCTTGGCCCTAGGACAGGGTCCCTACGAGCAGTACTTC.

The chain recombines TRBV4-1 with TRBJ1-6; D gene unclear. From germline, CDR1 is MGHRA and CDR2 YSYEKL. CDR3 size: 14 residues. V lost 0 bases, J lost 8 bases, and 8 bases lay in between. The CDR3, as DNA: TGCGCCAGCAGCCAAGATCGGGTCTATTCACCCCTCCACTTT. Protein sequence: CASSQDRVYSPLHF.